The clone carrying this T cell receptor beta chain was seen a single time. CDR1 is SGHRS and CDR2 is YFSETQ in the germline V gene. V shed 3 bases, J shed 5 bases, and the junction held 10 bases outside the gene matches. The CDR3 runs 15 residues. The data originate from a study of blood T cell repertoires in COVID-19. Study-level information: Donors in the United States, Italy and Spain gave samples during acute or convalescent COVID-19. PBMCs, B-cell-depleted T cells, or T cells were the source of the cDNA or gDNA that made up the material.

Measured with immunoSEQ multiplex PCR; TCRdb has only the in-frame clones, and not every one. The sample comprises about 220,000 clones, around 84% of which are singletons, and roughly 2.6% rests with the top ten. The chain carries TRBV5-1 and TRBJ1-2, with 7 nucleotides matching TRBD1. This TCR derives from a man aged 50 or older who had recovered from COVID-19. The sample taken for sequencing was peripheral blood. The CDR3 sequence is CASSYGLGGNYGYTF. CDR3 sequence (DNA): TGCGCCAGCAGCTACGGCTTAGGGGGCAATTATGGCTACACCTTC.